One sample yielded the 9 T cell receptor beta chains listed below, sequenced in a study of blood T cell repertoires in COVID-19. The protocol was immunoSEQ multiplex PCR, while the TCRdb copy is restricted to in-frame clones and leaves out a portion. The sample comprises roughly 160,000 clones, roughly 90% of which are singletons, and 3.9% rests with the top ten. The material sequenced was peripheral blood. The receptors originated from a woman aged 60-75 years who had recovered from COVID-19.

The rearrangement joins TRBV2 to TRBJ1-1, with 8 nucleotides matching TRBD1. This CDR3 region has 15 residues. The germline V gene encodes CDR1 SNHLY and CDR2 FYNNEI. V shed 6 bases and J 4 bases; nucleotides not matched to a gene: 10. CDR3 amino acids: CASSVGQGRGTEAFF. As DNA, the CDR3 is TGTGCCAGCAGCGTTGGACAGGGTCGGGGCACTGAAGCTTTCTTT.

This chain joins TRBV19 and TRBJ1-5, with TRBD1 matching 9 bases. The junction had 5 bases not matched to a gene; V was cut back by 3 bases and J by 2 bases. The germline CDR1 and CDR2 sequences are LNHDA and SQIVND (reference sequence). The CDR3 loop spans 16 amino acids. CDR3 nucleotides: TGTGCCAGTAGTATCACAGGGGGCGCGGGCAATCAGCCCCAGCATTTT. Translated, it gives CASSITGGAGNQPQHF.

This clone was observed once. The chain employs TRBV7-2 and TRBJ2-7, with D tentatively TRBD2 (6 bases). The CDR3 consists of 15 residues. The germline CDR1 and CDR2 sequences are SGHTA and FQGNSA. The V end was cut by 3 bases, the J end by 0 bases, with 12 bases between. CDR3 residues: CASSFGGGSSYEQYF. DNA for the CDR3: TGTGCCAGCAGCTTCGGAGGAGGGTCCTCCTACGAGCAGTACTTC. Variable domain in full (rest from reference TRBV7-2 and TRBJ2-7): GAGVSQSPSNKVTEKGKDVELRCDPISGHTALYWYRQSLGQGLEFLIYFQGNSAPDKSGLPSDRFSAERTGGSVSTLTIQRTQQEDSAVYLCASSFGGGSSYEQYFGPGTRLTVT.

The genes are TRBV18 and TRBJ1-1; 7 nucleotides match TRBD1. CDR3 length: 13 amino acids. CDR1 is KGHSH, CDR2 LQKENI, per germline. The ends lost 6 bases at V and 0 bases at J; junction bases unmatched: 1. CDR3 residues: CASSGQLNTEAFF. As DNA, the CDR3 is TGTGCCAGCTCGGGACAGTTGAACACTGAAGCTTTCTTT.

The chain has TRBV18 and TRBJ2-4; TRBD1 matches at 9 bases. Looked up from germline, CDR1 is KGHSH and CDR2 is LQKENI. There are 16 residues in the CDR3. V was pared by 8 bases and J by 2 bases, with 10 bases of the junction left unmatched. CDR3 region: CASAASQGASKNIQYF. The CDR3 DNA follows: TGTGCCAGCGCCGCTTCACAGGGGGCGTCCAAAAACATTCAGTACTTC. Full variable domain (missing parts from reference TRBV18 and TRBJ2-4): NAGVMQNPRHLVRRRGQEARLRCSPMKGHSHVYWYRQLPEEGLKFMVYLQKENIIDESGMPKERFSAEFPKEGPSILRIQQVVRGDSAAYFCASAASQGASKNIQYFGAGTRLSVL.

This chain links TRBV19 with TRBJ1-3; D may be TRBD1 (6 bases). The CDR3 runs to 16 residues. From germline, CDR1 is LNHDA and CDR2 SQIVND (reference sequence). V lost 1 base, J lost 1 base, and 11 bases lay in between. CDR3 residues: CASSIGGRGSGNTIYF. In DNA form, the CDR3 reads TGTGCCAGTAGTATAGGCGGCAGGGGATCTGGAAACACCATATATTTT.

The chain carries TRBV4-3 and TRBJ2-5, with D perhaps TRBD2 (6 bases). V was cut by 0 bases and J by 1 base, with 9 bases left in between. Germline CDR1 and CDR2: LGHNA and YSLEER. The CDR3 covers 15 residues. The CDR3, as DNA: TGCGCCAGCAGCCAAGATCTTAGCGGCCAAGAGACCCAGTACTTC. The encoded protein is CASSQDLSGQETQYF.

The chain employs TRBV7-9 and TRBJ1-2, with 8 nucleotides matching TRBD1. Germline loops: CDR1 SEHNR, CDR2 FQNEAQ (reference sequence). This CDR3 region has 13 residues. V trimming: 2 bases; J trimming: 8 bases; junction bases outside the gene matches: 4. The CDR3, as DNA: TGTGCCAGCAGCTTACAGGGGGCTAGGGGCTACACCTTC. Its protein product is CASSLQGARGYTF.

The chain links TRBV28 to TRBJ2-2; D unresolved. V lost 7 bases, J lost 2 bases, and 17 bases lay in between. The length of the CDR3 is 16 residues. Germline CDR1 MDHEN, CDR2 SYDVKM. Here the CDR3 DNA reads TGTGCCAGCACCGAGGAGATCTACACCAACACCGGGGAGCTGTTTTTT. It codes for CASTEEIYTNTGELFF.